This T cell receptor (beta chain) originates from a study of blood T cell repertoires in COVID-19. At the level of the study: COVID-19 samples from acute and convalescent phases originated in the United States, Italy and Spain. Sample material is recorded as cDNA or gDNA derived from T cells, B-cell-depleted T cells, or PBMCs.

The repertoire was sequenced with immunoSEQ multiplex PCR; TCRdb's copy has only in-frame clones and lacks some. The profile shows roughly 66,000 clones, roughly 82% of them singletons. Germline CDR1 is SNHLY and CDR2 is FYNNEI. The CDR3 length is 13 residues. The ends were cut back, 8 bases at V and 6 bases at J, with 11 bases in the middle. This chain connects TRBV2 to TRBJ1-6; D is unresolved. The sample consisted of peripheral blood. The source is a man aged 55 to 70 with acute or convalescent COVID-19. This CDR3 is CASGSGFNSPLHF. The DNA of the CDR3 is TGTGCCAGCGGGTCAGGTTTTAATTCACCCCTCCACTTT. Drawing the rest from reference TRBV2 and TRBJ1-6, the complete variable domain is EPEVTQTPSHQVTQMGQEVILRCVPISNHLYFYWYRQILGQKVEFLVSFYNNEISEKSEIFDDQFSVERPDGSNFTLKIRSTKLEDSAMYFCASGSGFNSPLHFGNGTRLTVT.